The 28 T cell receptor beta chains below come from one sample, sequenced in a study of cytomegalovirus exposure and HLA in healthy donors. A multiplex PCR was run with 60 Vbeta primers and 13 Jbeta primers. TCRdb's copy holds only in-frame clones and misses some; the assay was immunoSEQ multiplex PCR. The table records 90,000 to 150,000 clones, around three quarters of them present only once. Specimen: PBMCs. These receptors were taken from a man between 18 and 35 years old in good health and CMV-seropositive.

The genes are TRBV28 and TRBJ2-5; 9 positions agree with TRBD1. Trimming at V came to 5 bases and at J to 0 bases, leaving 7 bases not matched to a gene. Germline-derived CDR1 and CDR2 are MDHEN and SYDVKM. This CDR3 has 16 residues. This CDR3 is CASSPGQGRYQETQYF. The DNA of the CDR3 is TGTGCCAGCAGTCCTGGACAGGGGAGGTACCAAGAGACCCAGTACTTC.

Points on this clone: The junction and the germline gene differ at one end; a read error may be behind it. This chain uses TRBV11-2 with TRBJ2-6, with D possibly being TRBD1 (6 bases). This CDR3 comprises 15 residues. The germline gives CDR1 SGHAT, CDR2 FQNNGV. CDR3 nucleotide sequence: TGTGCCAGCAGCCTGTGGGGGCCTGGGGCCAACGGCCTGACTTTC. It translates to CASSLWGPGANGLTF. The full variable domain, its missing parts supplied by reference TRBV11-2 and TRBJ2-6, is EAGVAQSPRYKIIEKRQSVAFWCNPISGHATLYWYQQILGQGPKLLIQFQNNGVVDDSQLPKDRFSAERLKGVDSTLKIQPAKLEDSAVYLCASSLWGPGANGLTFGAGSRLTVL.

This clone has just a few counts. The chain is built from TRBV25-1 and TRBJ1-1, with a tentative D call TRBD1 (5 bases). This CDR3 is 13 amino acids long. CDR1 and CDR2 (germline): MGHDK, SYGVNS. V was trimmed by 5 bases and J by 6 bases, leaving 13 bases between them. The CDR3 loop reads CASSFDSHSEAFF. CDR3 nucleotides: TGTGCCAGCAGTTTCGACAGCCACTCTGAAGCTTTCTTT.

The chain couples TRBV25-1 to TRBJ2-1; perhaps TRBD2 as D (6 bases). CDR3 length equals 16 residues. Deletions cut 4 bases from V and 5 bases from J, with 18 bases between. Germline assignment: CDR1 MGHDK and CDR2 SYGVNS. CDR3 sequence (DNA): TGTGCCAGCAGTGGCCTGACTAATAGCGGTAACAATGAGCAGTTCTTC. Encoded protein: CASSGLTNSGNNEQFF.

The chain recombines TRBV2 with TRBJ1-3, with TRBD1 matching 12 bases. The germline gives CDR1 SNHLY, CDR2 FYNNEI. Trimming cost V 4 bases and J 5 bases; bases outside gene matches: 9. The CDR3 runs 17 residues. The CDR3 DNA reads as TGTGCCAGCAGTGTTCAAAGGGGACAGGGGGCAAGAAACACCATATATTTT. Amino acids: CASSVQRGQGARNTIYF.

The chain uses TRBV7-3 and TRBJ2-7; TRBD2 aligns across 8 bases. This CDR3 comprises 14 residues. Per the germline V gene, CDR1 is SGHTA and CDR2 is FQGTGA. V dropped 3 bases and J dropped 0; count of bases not matched to a gene: 1. The CDR3 loop reads CASSLSGSSYEQYF. CDR3 nucleotide sequence: TGTGCCAGCAGCTTGAGCGGGAGCTCCTACGAGCAGTACTTC.

The chain carries TRBV6-1 and TRBJ2-1; TRBD2 matches at 10 bases. Trimming took 1 base from V and 10 from J; bases not matched to a gene: 13. CDR3 length equals 17 residues. CDR1 and CDR2 from the germline V gene are MNHNS and SASEGT. The CDR3 protein is CASSEVFSTIAGGEQFF. CDR3 DNA sequence: TGTGCCAGCAGTGAAGTTTTTTCGACTATAGCGGGAGGCGAGCAGTTCTTC.

This chain uses TRBV6-4 with TRBJ2-1, with 8 bases that match TRBD1. This CDR3 has 15 residues. The V gene's germline CDR1 is MRHNA and CDR2 SNTAGT. Trimming removed 0 bases from V and 8 bases from J; junction bases left unmatched: 6. The CDR3, as DNA: TGTGCCAGCAGTGACTCGAGACAGGGGCTCCATGAGCAGTTCTTC. Amino acid sequence: CASSDSRQGLHEQFF.

The chain couples TRBV28 to TRBJ1-5; D is perhaps TRBD1 (5 bases). The CDR3 runs 15 residues. Trimming pared 3 bases from V and 2 bases from J, leaving 11 bases between. From germline, CDR1 is MDHEN and CDR2 SYDVKM. The CDR3 sequence is CASSLYDSGNQPQHF. The CDR3 DNA reads as TGTGCCAGCAGTTTGTACGACAGCGGCAATCAGCCCCAGCATTTT.

The chain joins TRBV5-8 to TRBJ2-1; TRBD1 might be the D (5 bases). Trimming shortened V by 1 base and J by 6 bases, and 26 bases separated the two germline ends. The CDR3 spans 19 residues. CDR1 is SGHTS and CDR2 is YDEGEE in the germline V gene. The CDR3 DNA follows: TGTGCCAGCAGCTTGTCAGGGTTGGGTTTACAGGTTTCCCTCAATGAGCAGTTCTTC. Amino acids: CASSLSGLGLQVSLNEQFF.

This chain links TRBV7-8 with TRBJ2-7; the match to TRBD1 covers 7 bases. Unmatched junction bases numbered 19, after V lost 5 bases and J lost 9 bases. Germline CDR1 and CDR2: SGHVS and FQNEAQ. The CDR3 loop spans 16 amino acids. CDR3 loop: CASSPRQGVRLRGQYF. CDR3 sequence (DNA): TGTGCCAGCAGCCCAAGACAGGGAGTAAGACTACGGGGGCAGTACTTC.

V usage is TRBV19 and J usage is TRBJ2-5; no clear D gene. The germline gives CDR1 LNHDA, CDR2 SQIVND (reference sequence). Trimming cost V 7 bases and J 4 bases, with 19 bases left between them. The CDR3 totals 15 residues. The CDR3 loop is CASTPQWAGRETQYF. The CDR3 coding sequence is TGTGCCAGTACCCCACAGTGGGCAGGTAGAGAGACCCAGTACTTC.

The chain uses TRBV27 and TRBJ1-6; no reliable D call. CDR3 length: 18 amino acids. The ends were cut back, 1 base at V and 0 bases at J, with 13 bases in the middle. Germline V lookup: CDR1 MNHEY, CDR2 SMNVEV (reference sequence). DNA for the CDR3: TGTGCCAGCAGTTTATGGCCGCTCTGGAGCTCCTATAATTCACCCCTCCACTTT. This sequence encodes CASSLWPLWSSYNSPLHF.

This chain uses TRBV6-5 with TRBJ2-7; perhaps TRBD2 as D (6 bases). V was trimmed by 7 bases and J by 2 bases, leaving 9 bases between them. The CDR3 loop spans 12 amino acids. CDR1 and CDR2 from the germline V gene are MNHEY and SVGAGI. In DNA form, the CDR3 reads TGTGCCAGCAAGGCGGGGACCTACGAGCAGTACTTC. Translation gives CASKAGTYEQYF.

The chain recombines TRBV2 with TRBJ2-3; tentative D call: TRBD2 (6 bases). The germline V and J ends were trimmed by 5 bases and 5 bases, with 23 bases remaining between them. Germline V gives CDR1 SNHLY, CDR2 FYNNEI. The CDR3 consists of 17 residues. In DNA, the CDR3 is TGTGCCAGCAGTACCACGGACCGGGACTCTAGAAAAGATACGCAGTATTTT. This translates into CASSTTDRDSRKDTQYF.

This clone turned up a few times. This chain connects TRBV7-8 to TRBJ2-7, with a weak D call TRBD2 (5 bases). Germline CDR1 is SGHVS and CDR2 is FQNEAQ. This CDR3 has 14 residues. V lost 2 bases and J 3 bases, leaving 11 bases between the germline ends. The CDR3 DNA reads TGTGCCAGCAGCTTAAATGAGGGTTTCTACGAGCAGTACTTC. Amino acids: CASSLNEGFYEQYF. The entire variable domain, with the rest obtained from reference TRBV7-8 and TRBJ2-7, is as follows: GAGVSQSPRYKVAKRGQDVALRCDPISGHVSLFWYQQALGQGPEFLTYFQNEAQLDKSGLPSDRFFAERPEGSVSTLKIQRTQQEDSAVYLCASSLNEGFYEQYFGPGTRLTVT.

The chain carries TRBV5-1 and TRBJ2-7; weak D call: TRBD1 (6 bases). Trimming took 0 bases from V and 4 from J, leaving 14 bases between them. This CDR3 is built from 15 residues. Per germline, CDR1 SGHRS and CDR2 YFSETQ. The CDR3 protein is CASSLEGVQSYEQYF. Here the CDR3 DNA reads TGCGCCAGCAGCTTGGAGGGGGTGCAGTCTTACGAGCAGTACTTC.

The gene calls are TRBV2 and TRBJ2-7; the D gene is possibly TRBD2 (6 bases). Germline CDR1 SNHLY, CDR2 FYNNEI. The CDR3 is 14 amino acids. Trimming left V 3 bases short and J 0 bases short, with 9 bases between. CDR3 nucleotides: TGTGCCAGCAGTGACCGGGGGAGCTCCTACGAGCAGTACTTC. Its protein is CASSDRGSSYEQYF.

This chain connects TRBV7-9 to TRBJ2-3, with 7 bases matching TRBD2. Germline V gene lookup returns CDR1 SEHNR and CDR2 FQNEAQ (reference sequence). Trimming took 0 bases from V and 3 from J; bases not matched to a gene: 0. The CDR3 has 14 residues. CDR3 in DNA: TGTGCCAGCAGCTTAGCTAGCGGGACAGATACGCAGTATTTT. Protein product: CASSLASGTDTQYF.

V is TRBV5-8 and J is TRBJ1-5, with D tentatively TRBD1 (6 bases). This CDR3 contains 14 residues. V lost 6 bases to trimming and J lost 4 bases, with 14 bases between them. Germline CDR1 reads SGHTS; CDR2 reads YDEGEE. CDR3 region: CASNTPGANQPQHF. The CDR3 region has the DNA TGTGCCAGCAACACACCAGGGGCAAATCAGCCCCAGCATTTT.

CDR3 coding DNA: TGTGCCAGCAGACAGGGGAGCAATCAGCCCCAGCATTTT. It codes for CASRQGSNQPQHF. The J gene is TRBJ1-5, the V gene TRBV6-5; 7 bases agree with TRBD1. The junction had 0 bases not matched to a gene; V was cut back by 6 bases and J by 1 base. The CDR3 sequence is 13 residues long. In germline, CDR1 is MNHEY, CDR2 SVGAGI.

On this clone itself: A read error may account for a junction end that differs from germline. V gene TRBV7-7 combines with J gene TRBJ2-7, with 10 bases lining up with TRBD2. The germline CDR1 and CDR2 sequences are SSHAT and FNYEAQ (reference sequence). The CDR3 totals 18 residues. In DNA form, the CDR3 reads TGTGCTAGCAGCCCTTTAAAGGTGGCTAGCGGGGGCTCCTACGAGCAGTACTTC. Translating gives CASSPLKVASGGSYEQYF.

The V call is TRBV6-1, the J call TRBJ1-2; tentatively, D is TRBD1 (6 bases). In germline, CDR1 is MNHNS, CDR2 SASEGT. Between the trimmed V and J ends, which lost 6 bases and 8 bases, there was a span of 13 bases. The CDR3 consists of 12 residues. Here the CDR3 reads CASSERGYGYTF. The DNA of the CDR3 is TGTGCCAGCAGCGAAAGGGGGTACGGCTACACCTTC.

This chain joins TRBV9 and TRBJ2-7, with D possibly TRBD2 on 6 matching bases. The CDR3 is made up of 15 amino acids. The germline CDR1 and CDR2 sequences are SGDLS and YYNGEE. The V end lost 1 base, the J end lost 0 bases, and 11 bases lay between the germline ends. The CDR3 protein is CASSVRDSSSYEQYF. The CDR3 DNA reads TGTGCCAGCAGCGTAAGGGACTCCAGCTCCTACGAGCAGTACTTC. Supplemented by reference TRBV9 and TRBJ2-7, the full variable domain reads DSGVTQTPKHLITATGQRVTLRCSPRSGDLSVYWYQQSLDQGLQFLIQYYNGEERAKGNILERFSAQQFPDLHSELNLSSLELGDSALYFCASSVRDSSSYEQYFGPGTRLTVT.

The J gene is TRBJ2-3, the V gene TRBV5-1, with D hard to call. CDR1 is SGHRS, CDR2 YFSETQ, per germline. The length of the CDR3 is 14 residues. V shed 4 bases and J shed 6 bases, with 15 bases lying between them. The CDR3 spells CASSSRGSGDTQYF. CDR3 DNA sequence: TGCGCCAGCAGCAGCCGTGGTTCCGGGGATACGCAGTATTTT.

The V gene is TRBV6-6, the J gene TRBJ2-7, with TRBD2 identical over 8 bases. The germline CDR1 and CDR2 sequences are MNHNY and SVGAGI (reference sequence). The trim removed 4 bases at V and 3 bases at J, leaving 8 bases unmatched. CDR3 size: 15 residues. The CDR3 bases are TGTGCCAGCAGTTCGAGACTAGCGAATAACTACGAGCAGTACTTC. Encoded protein: CASSSRLANNYEQYF.

J is TRBJ2-3 and V is TRBV19; 7 positions agree with TRBD2. This CDR3 comprises 14 residues. The germline CDR1 and CDR2 sequences are LNHDA and SQIVND (reference sequence). V lost 7 bases to trimming and J lost 2 bases; unmatched junction nucleotides: 6. CDR3 loop: CASNTAGTTDTQYF. The CDR3 bases are TGTGCCAGTAACACAGCGGGAACCACAGATACGCAGTATTTT.

The chain is built from TRBV28 and TRBJ1-1; D perhaps matches TRBD1 (5 bases). Deletions cut 3 bases from V and 2 bases from J, with 10 bases between. Germline CDR1 is MDHEN and CDR2 is SYDVKM. CDR3 size: 14 residues. The CDR3 loop is CASSFVGQNTEAFF. The CDR3 DNA reads as TGTGCCAGCAGTTTCGTGGGGCAAAACACTGAAGCTTTCTTT.